Presented here are 21 T cell receptor beta chains from one specimen sequenced in a study of cytomegalovirus exposure and HLA in healthy donors. PCR primers comprised 60 Vbeta and 13 Jbeta primers. TCRdb's table, derived via immunoSEQ multiplex PCR, lists solely in-frame clones and lacks some. Of over 150,000 clones listed, 75% to 90% are singletons. Specimen: PBMCs. These TCRs come from a woman aged 18-35 years in good health and CMV-seronegative.

This clone was counted once. The chain combines TRBV7-9 with TRBJ2-1; D call uncertain. This CDR3 has 12 amino acids. V was clipped by 4 bases and J by 16 bases, with 17 bases between them. From germline, CDR1 is SEHNR and CDR2 FQNEAQ (reference sequence). CDR3 protein: CASSYLSGPAFF. The CDR3 nucleotides read TGTGCCAGCAGCTACCTTTCAGGTCCCGCTTTCTTC.

For the CDR3, the DNA is TGTGCCAGCAGCTTAAACAGGGGGCATCGGTACGAGCAGTACTTC. Its protein is CASSLNRGHRYEQYF. The chain is built from TRBV7-8 and TRBJ2-7, with 9 bases identical to TRBD1. There are 15 residues in the CDR3. The germline gives CDR1 SGHVS, CDR2 FQNEAQ. V was clipped by 2 bases and J by 4 bases; unmatched bases: 6.

The V gene is TRBV7-9, the J gene TRBJ1-2; 11 positions agree with TRBD1. V dropped 0 bases and J dropped 7; count of bases not matched to a gene: 7. The CDR3 loop spans 16 amino acids. Germline CDR1 and CDR2: SEHNR and FQNEAQ (reference sequence). DNA of the CDR3: TGTGCCAGCAGCTTAGCGGAGGACAGGGGGCTTTCTGGCTACACCTTC. As protein: CASSLAEDRGLSGYTF. The complete variable domain, with remaining parts taken from reference TRBV7-9 and TRBJ1-2, reads DTGVSQNPRHKITKRGQNVTFRCDPISEHNRLYWYRQTLGQGPEFLTYFQNEAQLEKSRLLSDRFSAERPKGSFSTLEIQRTEQGDSAMYLCASSLAEDRGLSGYTFGSGTRLTVV.

This chain uses TRBV6-5 with TRBJ1-6; 9 positions agree with TRBD1. The CDR3 totals 16 residues. Germline assignment: CDR1 MNHEY and CDR2 SVGAGI. Losses at the gene ends were 4 bases for V and 5 bases for J; bases not matched to a gene: 6. The CDR3 region is CASSLGQGLDNSPLHF. The DNA of the CDR3 is TGTGCCAGCAGTTTAGGACAGGGGCTCGATAATTCACCCCTCCACTTT.

This chain joins TRBV6-6 and TRBJ1-1; D call uncertain. Trimming left V 6 bases short and J 3 bases short, with 11 bases between. CDR1 MNHNY and CDR2 SVGAGI come from the germline V gene (reference sequence). The CDR3 runs 13 residues. CDR3 sequence: CASRSLSYTEAFF. CDR3 bases: TGTGCCAGCAGGTCTCTATCGTACACTGAAGCTTTCTTT.

This chain uses TRBV2 with TRBJ2-7; possible D gene TRBD1, 5 bases. Looked up from germline, CDR1 is SNHLY and CDR2 is FYNNEI. The CDR3 runs to 15 residues. V gave up 5 bases and J gave up 3 bases, with 17 bases separating them. The CDR3 region is CASSIHGGTGYEQYF. The CDR3 nucleotides are TGTGCCAGCAGTATACACGGCGGAACAGGCTACGAGCAGTACTTC.

This clone occurred once. V and J are TRBV6-5 and TRBJ2-1; 7 bases fit TRBD2. Per the germline V gene, CDR1 is MNHEY and CDR2 is SVGAGI. After removal of 6 bases from V and 4 bases from J, the junction contained 9 bases not matched to a gene. The CDR3 runs 15 residues. In DNA, the CDR3 is TGTGCCAGCAGGTTCGGGACTAAGGATTACAATGAGCAGTTCTTC. It translates to CASRFGTKDYNEQFF.

This clone was picked up one time. The chain has TRBV29-1 and TRBJ1-1, with TRBD1 matching over 9 bases. V lost 4 bases, J lost 8 bases, and 8 bases stayed unmatched. The CDR3 sequence is 13 residues long. From germline, CDR1 is SQVTM and CDR2 ANQGSEA. The DNA for the CDR3 is TGCAGCGTTGGGGACAGGGCTGGGCTAGAAGCTTTCTTT. Protein: CSVGDRAGLEAFF.

The V and J genes are TRBV19 and TRBJ1-4; D may be TRBD1 (6 bases). The CDR3 length is 16 residues. Germline CDR1 is LNHDA and CDR2 is SQIVND (reference sequence). Between the trimmed V and J ends, which lost 4 bases and 3 bases, there was a span of 15 bases. CDR3 nucleotides: TGTGCCAGTAGTAAGCAGGGGATGTTGGCTAATGAAAAACTGTTTTTT. It codes for CASSKQGMLANEKLFF.

The chain is built from TRBV5-6 and TRBJ2-3; D possibly corresponds to TRBD1 (6 bases). The CDR3 covers 14 residues. Germline V gene lookup returns CDR1 SGHDT and CDR2 YYEEEE. The V gene lost 4 bases and the J gene lost 4 bases, with 13 bases spanning the gap. The DNA for the CDR3 is TGTGCCAGCAGCCTAGGGGGTAGCGCAGATACGCAGTATTTT. It codes for CASSLGGSADTQYF.

The chain employs TRBV6-5 and TRBJ1-2; a possible D gene is TRBD1 (6 bases). The CDR3 contains 14 residues. Germline V lookup: CDR1 MNHEY, CDR2 SVGAGI. With 8 bases removed from V and 5 bases from J, the gap between germline ends came to 18 bases. The CDR3 nucleotides read TGTGCCAGCGGACCGCCAGGGGCGCTTTATGGCTACACCTTC. Translated: CASGPPGALYGYTF.

In DNA form, the CDR3 reads TGTGCCAGCAGTCCCCGGAGGCTAGCTATGGAGACCCAGTACTTC. This translates into CASSPRRLAMETQYF. This chain links TRBV6-6 with TRBJ2-5; the D gene is possibly TRBD2 (5 bases). Germline values: CDR1 MNHNY, CDR2 SVGAGI (reference sequence). The CDR3 is 15 amino acids. V lost 5 bases to trimming and J lost 5 bases, with 18 bases between them.

The rearrangement links TRBV10-3 to TRBJ2-2; 11 bases map to TRBD1. The germline CDR1 and CDR2 sequences are ENHRY and SYGVKD. J lost 8 bases, V lost 5 bases, and 13 bases had no gene match. There are 17 residues in the CDR3. CDR3 sequence (DNA): TGTGCCATCAGTACCCCTCCGGGACAGGGGGTGAGGGGGGAGCTGTTTTTT. Amino acid sequence: CAISTPPGQGVRGELFF.

This clone was counted only a few times. The chain has TRBV12-5 and TRBJ1-6; tentative D call: TRBD1 (6 bases). Germline V lookup: CDR1 LGHNT, CDR2 FRNRAP. The germline V and J ends were trimmed by 3 bases and 2 bases, with 23 bases remaining between them. CDR3 size: 20 residues. This CDR3 is CASGFHVGLSRGPYNSPLHF. The CDR3 DNA reads as TGTGCTAGTGGTTTCCACGTAGGGCTGAGCAGGGGCCCCTATAATTCACCCCTCCACTTT.

Remarks on this clone: This specimen includes other DNA sequences encoding the same CDR3. The chain joins TRBV7-9 to TRBJ2-7; 7 positions agree with TRBD2. CDR3 length equals 12 residues. Germline V gene sequence: CDR1 SEHNR, CDR2 FQNEAQ (reference sequence). The trim removed 5 bases at V and 3 bases at J, leaving 1 base unmatched. The chain's CDR3 is CASSPGGYEQYF. The CDR3 bases are TGTGCCAGCAGCCCGGGGGGCTACGAGCAGTACTTC.

The chain combines TRBV21-1 with TRBJ1-2; TRBD1 is the table's D call and was not checked against the DNA. TRBV21-1 is an annotated pseudogene. This CDR3 is built from 14 residues. The CDR3 bases are TGTGCCAGCAGCACTAAACAGGGTGGAGGCGGCTACACCTTC. Protein product: CASSTKQGGGGYTF.

This chain joins TRBV5-4 and TRBJ1-2; 10 bases fit TRBD1. Germline lookup yields CDR1 SGHNT and CDR2 YYREEE (reference sequence). Trimming removed 0 bases from V and 6 bases from J; junction bases left unmatched: 8. The CDR3 runs to 16 residues. CDR3 residues: CASSLAGGQGPNGYTF. The CDR3 DNA reads as TGTGCCAGCAGCTTGGCCGGGGGACAGGGGCCCAATGGCTACACCTTC.

This sequence joins TRBV6-1 and TRBJ2-5; TRBD2 agrees at 7 bases. Trimming removed 4 bases from V and 2 bases from J; junction bases left unmatched: 7. This CDR3 contains 15 residues. From germline, CDR1 is MNHNS and CDR2 SASEGT. The CDR3 reads CASSARGSGQETQYF. The DNA for the CDR3 is TGTGCCAGCAGTGCTCGTGGTAGCGGGCAAGAGACCCAGTACTTC.

This rearrangement joins TRBV7-8 to TRBJ2-7; TRBD1 might be the D (7 bases). Per germline, CDR1 SGHVS and CDR2 FQNEAQ. CDR3 size: 14 residues. Trimming shortened V by 1 base and J by 4 bases, and 11 bases separated the two germline ends. The CDR3 spells CASSLGAGGYEQYF. CDR3 DNA: TGTGCCAGCAGCTTAGGGGCAGGGGGGTACGAGCAGTACTTC.

The V call is TRBV19, the J call TRBJ1-2, with unresolved D. The CDR3 spans 13 residues. Between the trimmed V and J ends, which lost 5 bases and 4 bases, there was a span of 11 bases. Germline CDR1 reads LNHDA; CDR2 reads SQIVND (reference sequence). CDR3 coding DNA: TGTGCCAGTAGTGTGGACTGGGCCTATGGCTACACCTTC. Its protein product is CASSVDWAYGYTF.

J is TRBJ1-5 and V is TRBV6-1; D is uncertain. This CDR3 is 17 amino acids long. V lost 4 bases and J 7 bases, leaving 23 bases between the germline ends. The V gene's germline CDR1 is MNHNS and CDR2 SASEGT. CDR3 region: CASSVNSLTTEGQPQHF. For the CDR3, the DNA is TGTGCCAGCAGTGTAAATTCATTGACGACGGAGGGCCAGCCCCAGCATTTT.